The entry below gives a single T cell receptor (beta chain) sequence along with its context. What it recognizes is unknown. This entry is derived from a study of cytomegalovirus exposure and HLA in healthy donors. Findings and limits, study-wide: A later analysis revealed that TCR association rates differed between HLA loci, peaking at DRB1 and bottoming out at HLA-C. The study put 150 or so TCR beta chains on its list as cytomegalovirus-associated. Earlier analysis yielded a pattern in which most TCR beta V segments were productive about 87% or about 30% of the time.

PCR employed 60 Vbeta and 13 Jbeta primers. The assay was immunoSEQ multiplex PCR, and TCRdb's table has in-frame clones only and misses some. Counted here are under 200,000 clones, 80% to 85% occurring once; the ten biggest clones make up less than 0.85%. Trimming took off 6 bases at V and 2 bases at J, with 13 bases between the two ends. Germline CDR1 and CDR2: MNHNS and SASEGT. This CDR3 is built from 14 residues. This receptor was identified in a woman under 30 in good health and CMV-seronegative. The chain combines TRBV6-1 with TRBJ2-5, with D possibly matching TRBD1 (6 bases). Sequencing input: PBMCs. The CDR3 DNA follows: TGTGCCAGCAGCACGAGGACAGTTCAAGAGACCCAGTACTTC. Protein sequence: CASSTRTVQETQYF.